The 15 T cell receptor beta chains below were found in one sample sequenced in a study of neurological immune-mediated disorders. TCRdb used MiXCR to reprocess the 5' RACE reads, holding one entry per CDR3 protein. The table includes under 85,000 distinct CDR3 sequences, 13% to 15% detected once. The sequencing input was PBMCs. These receptor sequences come from a woman in her forties or fifties in good health.

In this sample, this clonotype turned up many times. This rearrangement joins TRBV29-1 to TRBJ2-4; 10 nucleotides agree with TRBD2. CDR1 and CDR2 (germline): SQVTM, ANQGSEA. V gave up 3 bases and J gave up 3 bases; unmatched junction bases: 2. The CDR3 sequence is 14 residues long. The DNA of the CDR3 is TGCAGCGTTGATGCTAGCGGGGGCAAAAACATTCAGTACTTC. Translating gives CSVDASGGKNIQYF.

This clonotype was seen many times. This chain links TRBV20-1 with TRBJ1-3, with D possibly being TRBD1 (6 bases). Germline CDR1 DFQATT, CDR2 SNEGSKA (reference sequence). Trimming took off 0 bases at V and 4 bases at J, with 10 bases between the two ends. The CDR3 sequence is 14 residues long. DNA of the CDR3: TGCAGTGCTAGAGAGCAGGGGCCCGGAAACACCATATATTTT. It codes for CSAREQGPGNTIYF.

This clonotype was seen at least ten times. This chain joins TRBV7-8 and TRBJ2-5; D possibly uses TRBD1 or TRBD2 (5 bases each). The length of the CDR3 is 14 residues. The germline V gene encodes CDR1 SGHVS and CDR2 FQNEAQ. Trimming took off 5 bases at V and 4 bases at J, with 14 bases between the two ends. In DNA, the CDR3 is TGTGCCAGCAGCCCCGGGACCCCCGGAGAGACCCAGTACTTC. Translated: CASSPGTPGETQYF.

This clonotype was observed at least ten times. J is TRBJ2-6 and V is TRBV20-1; 8 bases align to TRBD1. With V trimmed by 0 bases and J by 1 base, 2 bases remained unmatched. The germline CDR1 and CDR2 sequences are DFQATT and SNEGSKA (reference sequence). This CDR3 has 16 residues. CDR3 amino acids: CSARDNRGSGANVLTF. CDR3 DNA: TGCAGTGCTAGAGATAACAGGGGGTCTGGGGCCAACGTCCTGACTTTC.

This clonotype was seen ten or more times. The V and J genes are TRBV11-2 and TRBJ2-3; D might be TRBD1 (5 bases). CDR3 length: 17 residues. CDR1 is SGHAT, CDR2 FQNNGV, per germline. V was trimmed by 4 bases and J by 3 bases, leaving 20 bases between them. The CDR3 loop is CASSSGDSARATDTQYF. CDR3 nucleotides: TGTGCCAGCAGCTCTGGCGACAGTGCACGAGCGACAGATACGCAGTATTTT.

This clonotype was seen at least ten times. The CDR3 here is CSARLGDRGYGYTF. The CDR3 nucleotides read TGCAGTGCTAGACTTGGGGACAGGGGTTATGGCTACACCTTC. The V and J genes are TRBV20-1 and TRBJ1-2; 10 positions match TRBD1. The germline V gene has CDR1 DFQATT and CDR2 SNEGSKA (reference sequence). The CDR3 is 14 residues long. V was pared by 2 bases and J by 5 bases, with 5 bases of the junction left unmatched.

This clonotype was picked up many times. The chain combines TRBV27 with TRBJ2-2, with 14 positions matching TRBD2. Per the germline V gene, CDR1 is MNHEY and CDR2 is SMNVEV (reference sequence). The CDR3 runs to 21 residues. V lost 4 bases, J lost 1 base, and 14 bases stayed unmatched. CDR3 DNA sequence: TGTGCCAGCAGTTCCGAAGCGGGACTAGCGGGAGTCGAGGGGAACACCGGGGAGCTGTTTTTT. As protein: CASSSEAGLAGVEGNTGELFF.

This clonotype was detected many times. V is TRBV5-1 and J is TRBJ2-3; no firm D call. With 3 bases removed from V and 1 base from J, the gap between germline ends came to 6 bases. The CDR3 contains 13 residues. From germline, CDR1 is SGHRS and CDR2 YFSETQ. Here the CDR3 reads CASSSLGTDTQYF. CDR3 nucleotide sequence: TGCGCCAGCAGCTCCCTCGGCACAGATACGCAGTATTTT. Filled out from reference TRBV5-1 and TRBJ2-3, the complete variable domain reads KAGVTQTPRYLIKTRGQQVTLSCSPISGHRSVSWYQQTPGQGLQFLFEYFSETQRNKGNFPGRFSGRQFSNSRSEMNVSTLELGDSALYLCASSSLGTDTQYFGPGTRLTVL.

The CDR3 loop is CASSLGGRWDYGYTF. DNA for the CDR3: TGCGCCAGCAGCTTGGGGGGGCGCTGGGACTATGGCTACACCTTC. This chain connects TRBV5-1 to TRBJ1-2, with D possibly being TRBD1 (6 bases). Trimming removed 0 bases from V and 3 bases from J, with 12 bases in between. CDR3 length: 15 residues. Per the germline V gene, CDR1 is SGHRS and CDR2 is YFSETQ.

At least ten counts were recorded for this clonotype. The V call is TRBV20-1, the J call TRBJ1-2; D is possibly TRBD1 (6 bases). CDR3 size: 14 residues. Germline CDR1 DFQATT, CDR2 SNEGSKA (reference sequence). V was shortened by 2 bases and J by 4 bases, with 14 bases between the two germline ends. This CDR3 reads CSARSQGYGYGYTF. The DNA of the CDR3 is TGCAGTGCTAGATCCCAGGGGTATGGCTATGGCTACACCTTC.

This clonotype was counted ten times or more. The rearrangement joins TRBV5-6 to TRBJ1-1, with D perhaps TRBD1 (5 bases). Trimming removed 7 bases at V and 3 bases at J, with 16 bases between. CDR1 SGHDT and CDR2 YYEEEE come from the germline V gene. The CDR3 length is 14 residues. The CDR3 sequence is CASELIGEDTEAFF. CDR3 coding DNA: TGTGCCAGCGAACTAATAGGGGAGGACACTGAAGCTTTCTTT.

In this sample, this clonotype turned up many times. The V call is TRBV6-1, the J call TRBJ2-7, with TRBD1 identical over 7 bases. The CDR3 is 15 amino acids. The germline V gene encodes CDR1 MNHNS and CDR2 SASEGT. V shed 2 bases and J 4 bases; nucleotides not matched to a gene: 8. The CDR3 region is CASSELSETGYEQYF. As DNA, the CDR3 is TGTGCCAGCAGTGAATTATCCGAGACAGGGTACGAGCAGTACTTC.

A word on this clonotype: A much larger clone lies a single base off, so this may be a read error. This chain joins TRBV6-6 and TRBJ1-5; no definite D call. Germline values: CDR1 MNHNY, CDR2 SVGAGI (reference sequence). The CDR3 totals 14 residues. In DNA, the CDR3 is TGTGACAGCAGTTACTCCAAGAAGGGCCAGCCCCAGCATTTT. It codes for CDSSYSKKGQPQHF.

This chain joins TRBV12-3 or TRBV12-4 and TRBJ2-7; 9 bases agree with TRBD1. The ends lost 3 bases at V and 1 base at J; junction bases unmatched: 7. The CDR3 runs 16 residues. CDR3 in amino acids: CASSLSWTGESYEQYF. For the CDR3, the DNA is TGTGCCAGCAGTTTGTCCTGGACAGGGGAATCCTACGAGCAGTACTTC.

This clonotype was counted at least ten times. This chain connects TRBV7-2 to TRBJ2-1, with 16 bases fitting TRBD2. The CDR3 sequence is 17 residues long. CDR1 is SGHTA, CDR2 FQGNSA, per germline. V gave up 1 base and J gave up 5 bases; unmatched junction bases: 2. DNA of the CDR3: TGTGCCAGCAGCTTAGTGGGACTAGCGGGGGGGCACAATGAGCAGTTCTTC. Its translation: CASSLVGLAGGHNEQFF. Full variable domain (remainder filled in from reference TRBV7-2 and TRBJ2-1): GAGVSQSPSNKVTEKGKDVELRCDPISGHTALYWYRQSLGQGLEFLIYFQGNSAPDKSGLPSDRFSAERTGGSVSTLTIQRTQQEDSAVYLCASSLVGLAGGHNEQFFGPGTRLTVL.